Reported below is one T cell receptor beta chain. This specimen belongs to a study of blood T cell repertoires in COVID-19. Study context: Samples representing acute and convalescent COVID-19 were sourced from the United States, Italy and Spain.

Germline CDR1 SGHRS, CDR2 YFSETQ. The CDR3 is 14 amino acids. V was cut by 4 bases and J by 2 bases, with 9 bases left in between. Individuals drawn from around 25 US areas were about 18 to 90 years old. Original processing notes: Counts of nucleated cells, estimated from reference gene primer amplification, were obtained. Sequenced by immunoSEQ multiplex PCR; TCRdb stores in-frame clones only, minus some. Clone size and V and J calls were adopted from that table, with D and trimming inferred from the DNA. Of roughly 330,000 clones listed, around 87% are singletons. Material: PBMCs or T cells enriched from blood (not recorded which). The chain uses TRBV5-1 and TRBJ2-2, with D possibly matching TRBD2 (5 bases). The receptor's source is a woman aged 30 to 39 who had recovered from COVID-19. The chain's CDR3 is CASSPDYNTGELFF. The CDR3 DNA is TGCGCCAGCAGCCCTGACTATAACACCGGGGAGCTGTTTTTT. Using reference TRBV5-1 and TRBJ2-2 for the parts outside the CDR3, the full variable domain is KAGVTQTPRYLIKTRGQQVTLSCSPISGHRSVSWYQQTPGQGLQFLFEYFSETQRNKGNFPGRFSGRQFSNSRSEMNVSTLELGDSALYLCASSPDYNTGELFFGEGSRLTVL.